This TCR beta chain was identified in a study of T-cell reconstitution after alpha-beta-depleted transplantation in children. There are many counts of this clonotype. Library preparation (for TCRbeta) was performed with unique molecular identifiers. MiXCR, run by TCRdb on the PCR reads, gives a single entry per CDR3 protein. The sample has roughly 350,000 distinct CDR3 sequences, under 13% seen once. Germline V gives CDR1 LGHNA, CDR2 YSLEER. CDR3 size: 17 residues. Trimming removed 1 base from V and 5 bases from J, with 18 bases in between. This sequence joins TRBV4-3 and TRBJ1-5; D perhaps matches TRBD1 (6 bases). Sequenced material: PBMCs from the stem cell graft donor, taken from the stem cell graft. This clonotype was sampled from a human donor who donated a stem cell graft to a child with acute lymphoblastic leukemia. CDR3 DNA: TGCGCCAGCAGCCAAGTTCTGAGTTGGGGGGGCTATCAGCCCCAGCATTTT. Encoded protein: CASSQVLSWGGYQPQHF.